The 7 T cell receptor beta chains in this list originate from one sample, sequenced in a study of identical twins. TCRdb itself ran the 5' RACE reads through MiXCR, one entry per CDR3 protein. The table lists 1.5 million to 2 million distinct CDR3 sequences, roughly a third of them singletons. Sequenced: cord blood. The receptors come from a newborn girl in good health.

V gene TRBV28 combines with J gene TRBJ1-4, with 11 bases that match TRBD1. CDR3 length: 13 amino acids. Germline V gene data show CDR1 as MDHEN and CDR2 as SYDVKM. The V segment lost 9 bases and the J segment 8 bases; nucleotides outside the gene matches: 5. CDR3 loop: CASRTGGREKLFF. The CDR3 DNA is TGTGCCAGTCGGACAGGGGGCAGGGAAAAACTGTTTTTT.

J is TRBJ2-1 and V is TRBV4-2; TRBD2 matches at 7 bases. The J segment lost 5 bases and the V segment lost 0 bases, leaving 10 bases of the junction unmatched. The CDR3 is 17 amino acids. Per germline, CDR1 LGHNA and CDR2 YNFKEQ. The CDR3 reads CASSQDRAGVTHNEQFF. In nucleotides, the CDR3 is TGTGCCAGCAGCCAAGATAGGGCGGGAGTCACCCACAATGAGCAGTTCTTC.

The chain combines TRBV20-1 with TRBJ2-2, with 8 bases fitting TRBD1. CDR3 length equals 14 residues. The V gene's germline CDR1 is DFQATT and CDR2 SNEGSKA (reference sequence). V shed 4 bases and J 5 bases; nucleotides not matched to a gene: 6. The CDR3 protein is CSAIWQGATGELFF. The CDR3 nucleotides are TGCAGTGCTATCTGGCAGGGGGCTACCGGGGAGCTGTTTTTT.

The chain is built from TRBV10-3 and TRBJ2-3; TRBD2 aligns across 8 bases. The CDR3 is 15 amino acids. Germline V CDR1 and CDR2: ENHRY, SYGVKD. Losses at the gene ends were 11 bases for V and 4 bases for J; bases not matched to a gene: 14. CDR3 protein: CAGASGGGSSDTQYF. CDR3 in DNA: TGTGCCGGGGCATCGGGCGGGGGGTCTTCAGATACGCAGTATTTT.

Comments on this clonotype: The germline gene is not matched at one end of the junction; a read error may be the cause. V gene TRBV20-1 combines with J gene TRBJ1-2; D possibly corresponds to TRBD1 (5 bases). The CDR3 is 12 residues long. Germline values: CDR1 DFQATT, CDR2 SNEGSKA (reference sequence). The chain's CDR3 is CSARDRVYGHTF. CDR3 sequence (DNA): TGCAGTGCTAGAGACAGGGTATATGGCCACACCTTC.

This clonotype was counted a single time. The chain uses TRBV24-1 and TRBJ2-3, with D maybe TRBD2 (5 bases). V gave up 3 bases and J gave up 2 bases, with 11 bases separating them. The CDR3 is made up of 15 amino acids. Per germline, CDR1 KGHDR and CDR2 SFDVKD. DNA of the CDR3: TGTGCCACCAGTGATCGAGACGGGGTCACAGATACGCAGTATTTT. Translating it yields CATSDRDGVTDTQYF.

In its sample, this clonotype was seen a few times. This chain links TRBV20-1 with TRBJ2-7, with D unclear. V lost 5 bases and J 3 bases, leaving 2 bases between the germline ends. The germline V gene has CDR1 DFQATT and CDR2 SNEGSKA (reference sequence). This CDR3 contains 9 residues. CDR3 protein: CSAYYEQYF. Written as DNA, the CDR3 is TGCAGTGCTTACTACGAGCAGTACTTC.